The 21 T cell receptor beta chains in this list originate from one sample, sequenced in a study of Graves' ophthalmopathy and Graves' hyperthyroidism. RNA transcripts provided the template for amplifying TCR beta CDR3 regions. The authors performed first-round RT-PCR with HTBI primers and then a second-round multiplex PCR. In TCRdb, the multiplex PCR reads were re-called with MiXCR into one record per CDR3 protein. The sample holds about half a million distinct CDR3 sequences, 13% to 15% seen once. Sequencing was carried out using blood. These receptors originate from a woman aged 25 to 39 with Graves' ophthalmopathy.

In this sample, this clonotype turned up a few times. This chain connects TRBV4-1 to TRBJ2-5, with D perhaps matching TRBD1 or TRBD2 (5 bases each). CDR1 MGHRA and CDR2 YSYEKL come from the germline V gene. This CDR3 spans 13 amino acids. Between the trimmed V and J ends, which lost 3 bases and 4 bases, there was a span of 9 bases. DNA for the CDR3: TGCGCCAGCAGCCACGTGGGGACAGAGACCCAGTACTTC. It encodes CASSHVGTETQYF.

In this sample, this clonotype turned up many times. The V and J genes are TRBV6-5 and TRBJ1-2, with D maybe TRBD1 (6 bases). The CDR3 consists of 14 residues. Germline values: CDR1 MNHEY, CDR2 SVGAGI. V was trimmed by 5 bases and J by 4 bases, leaving 14 bases between them. CDR3 DNA: TGTGCCAGCAGTAACCGGGGACAAGGCTATGGCTACACCTTC. Its translation: CASSNRGQGYGYTF.

This clonotype has a count of ten or more. The genes are TRBV4-1 and TRBJ1-2; tentatively, D is TRBD1 (5 bases). The germline V and J ends were trimmed by 1 base and 4 bases, with 19 bases remaining between them. Germline V lookup: CDR1 MGHRA, CDR2 YSYEKL. The CDR3 sequence is 17 residues long. The CDR3 nucleotides are TGCGCCAGCAGCCAAGTATATCGGCAGGGTGGGAGCTATGGCTACACCTTC. Translating it yields CASSQVYRQGGSYGYTF.

This clonotype was seen many times. The chain employs TRBV12-3 or TRBV12-4 and TRBJ2-2; D gene ambiguous. V lost 5 bases and J 7 bases, leaving 8 bases between the germline ends. The CDR3 contains 12 residues. The CDR3 nucleotides read TGTGCCAGCAGTCCGCAACTCGGGGAGCTGTTTTTT. Translation gives CASSPQLGELFF.

For this clonotype: This sequence may be a read error, since a much larger clone differs from it by one base. The CDR3 ends on some other residue instead of the conserved phenylalanine or tryptophan, so this is likely a read error. The V gene is TRBV7-2, the J gene TRBJ1-5; D unresolved. The CDR3 has 13 residues. CDR1 is SGHTA, CDR2 FQGNSA, per germline. Trimming took off 4 bases at V and 5 bases at J, with 9 bases between the two ends. CDR3 residues: CASSSWGDQPQHL. CDR3 sequence (DNA): TGTGCCAGCAGCTCCTGGGGTGATCAGCCCCAGCATTTG.

The sample holds many counts of this clonotype. The CDR3 bases are TGTGCCAGCAGTTTAGAGTTAAGCAATCAGCCCCAGCATTTT. Residues: CASSLELSNQPQHF. The chain carries TRBV12-3 or TRBV12-4 and TRBJ1-5; D gene uncertain. CDR3 length: 14 amino acids. The V end was cut by 1 base, the J end by 1 base, with 5 bases between.

This clonotype was recorded at least ten times. The J gene is TRBJ2-7, the V gene TRBV6-5; tentative D call: TRBD1 (6 bases). With 0 bases removed from V and 2 bases from J, the gap between germline ends came to 20 bases. This CDR3 is built from 18 residues. Germline V gene sequence: CDR1 MNHEY, CDR2 SVGAGI. The CDR3 spells CASSYSHPTGPAPYEQYF. DNA of the CDR3: TGTGCCAGCAGTTACTCACATCCGACAGGCCCCGCGCCCTACGAGCAGTACTTC.

The rearrangement uses TRBV6-1 and TRBJ1-3; D not resolved. CDR1 is MNHNS and CDR2 is SASEGT in the germline V gene. V was cut by 5 bases and J by 0 bases, with 14 bases left in between. The CDR3 totals 16 residues. CDR3 nucleotides: TGTGCCAGCAGTCCCGGTCCACCTTCCTCTGGAAACACCATATATTTT. Translation gives CASSPGPPSSGNTIYF.

This clonotype was found many times. CDR3 nucleotides: TGTGCCAGCAGTTTCCTGGGAGGGAGTACCTACGAGCAGTACTTC. Translating it yields CASSFLGGSTYEQYF. J is TRBJ2-7 and V is TRBV12-3 or TRBV12-4, with 7 bases that match TRBD2. The ends lost 3 bases at V and 2 bases at J; junction bases unmatched: 7. The CDR3 is 15 amino acids.

This clonotype has ten or more counts. This sequence joins TRBV28 and TRBJ1-5; 7 bases map to TRBD1. The CDR3 runs 14 residues. The junction had 2 bases not matched to a gene; V was cut back by 5 bases and J by 1 base. Germline V gene sequence: CDR1 MDHEN, CDR2 SYDVKM. In DNA, the CDR3 is TGTGCCAGCAGTCGGGGACAGAGCAATCAGCCCCAGCATTTT. Encoded protein: CASSRGQSNQPQHF.

The sample holds many counts of this clonotype. The chain links TRBV6-5 to TRBJ1-1; D ambiguous. The CDR3 covers 15 residues. Germline CDR1 MNHEY, CDR2 SVGAGI. V was clipped by 6 bases and J by 0 bases, with 14 bases between them. The CDR3 region has the DNA TGTGCCAGCAGGACTGGGAGGACCTTGAACACTGAAGCTTTCTTT. Translated: CASRTGRTLNTEAFF.

This clonotype appeared many times. A single base separates this from a much larger clone, so it may be a read error. The gene calls are TRBV15 and TRBJ2-5; possibly TRBD1 for D (5 bases). The CDR3 contains 13 residues. Germline V gives CDR1 LNHNV, CDR2 YYDKDF (reference sequence). Trimming took off 3 bases at V and 6 bases at J, with 11 bases between the two ends. In nucleotides, the CDR3 is TGTGCCACCAGCAGGACAGTGCAAAAGACCCAGTACTTC. It codes for CATSRTVQKTQYF. Combining the CDR3 with reference TRBV15 and TRBJ2-5 gives the whole variable domain DAMVIQNPRYQVTQFGKPVTLSCSQTLNHNVMYWYQQKSSQAPKLLFHYYDKDFNNEADTPDNFQSRRPNTSFCFLDIRSPGLGDTAMYLCATSRTVQKTQYFGPGTRLLVL.

This clonotype was seen repeatedly, ten times or more. The V call is TRBV7-3, the J call TRBJ2-7; D possibly corresponds to TRBD2 (6 bases). V gave up 5 bases and J gave up 2 bases, with 22 bases separating them. From germline, CDR1 is SGHTA and CDR2 FQGTGA. This CDR3 region has 17 residues. CDR3 protein: CASSRRGGERRAYEQYF. CDR3 coding DNA: TGTGCCAGCAGCCGGCGGGGCGGGGAACGTAGGGCCTACGAGCAGTACTTC.

This clonotype was recorded many times. V gene TRBV9 combines with J gene TRBJ1-2; no clear D gene. V dropped 2 bases and J dropped 3 bases, with 8 bases sitting between them. Germline V lookup: CDR1 SGDLS, CDR2 YYNGEE. The CDR3 has 13 residues. CDR3 sequence (DNA): TGTGCCAGCAGCGTCAGGACGGACTATGGCTACACCTTC. This translates into CASSVRTDYGYTF.

This clonotype was seen many times. This chain joins TRBV2 and TRBJ1-5; D is ambiguous. Germline V lookup: CDR1 SNHLY, CDR2 FYNNEI. This CDR3 is 15 amino acids long. The germline V and J ends were trimmed by 0 bases and 4 bases, with 10 bases remaining between them. The CDR3 sequence is CASSEARQANQPQHF. DNA of the CDR3: TGTGCCAGCAGTGAAGCAAGGCAGGCGAATCAGCCCCAGCATTTT. Combining the CDR3 with reference TRBV2 and TRBJ1-5 gives the whole variable domain EPEVTQTPSHQVTQMGQEVILRCVPISNHLYFYWYRQILGQKVEFLVSFYNNEISEKSEIFDDQFSVERPDGSNFTLKIRSTKLEDSAMYFCASSEARQANQPQHFGDGTRLSIL.

This clonotype was observed at least ten times. The genes are TRBV28 and TRBJ2-2, with D maybe TRBD1 (6 bases). The CDR3 sequence is 15 residues long. V shed 4 bases and J shed 9 bases, with 18 bases lying between them. CDR1 is MDHEN, CDR2 SYDVKM, per germline. In DNA form, the CDR3 reads TGTGCCAGCAGTTCTTGGACAGTGCATAGCCGGGAGCTGTTTTTT. Protein: CASSSWTVHSRELFF.

This clonotype showed up just a few times. The chain recombines TRBV5-1 with TRBJ2-2; 9 nucleotides line up with TRBD2. Germline lookup yields CDR1 SGHRS and CDR2 YFSETQ. The ends lost 0 bases at V and 6 bases at J; junction bases unmatched: 6. The CDR3 is 16 amino acids. This CDR3 is CASSLARTSEPGELFF. CDR3 nucleotide sequence: TGCGCCAGCAGCTTGGCCCGGACTAGCGAGCCCGGGGAGCTGTTTTTT.

This clonotype was seen repeatedly, ten times or more. V is TRBV12-3 or TRBV12-4 and J is TRBJ1-6, with 7 bases fitting TRBD1. This CDR3 has 14 residues. After removal of 6 bases from V and 7 bases from J, the junction contained 6 bases not matched to a gene. CDR3 loop: CASSTGTANSPLHF. The CDR3 DNA follows: TGTGCCAGCAGCACCGGGACAGCAAATTCACCCCTCCACTTT.

This clonotype was recorded at least ten times. The chain links TRBV20-1 to TRBJ1-6, with a weak D call TRBD1 (5 bases). Deletions cut 2 bases from V and 7 bases from J, with 9 bases between. Germline CDR1 is DFQATT and CDR2 is SNEGSKA (reference sequence). The length of the CDR3 is 13 residues. The CDR3 loop reads CSARSGPNSPLHF. In nucleotides, the CDR3 is TGCAGTGCTAGATCAGGGCCCAATTCACCCCTCCACTTT.

This clonotype came up many times. The chain recombines TRBV14 with TRBJ1-1; 8 nucleotides align to TRBD1. The CDR3 has 11 residues. V was clipped by 6 bases and J by 11 bases; unmatched bases: 5. Germline V lookup: CDR1 SGHDN, CDR2 FVKESK. The CDR3 here is CASSLDREAFF. In DNA form, the CDR3 reads TGTGCCAGCAGTCTGGACAGGGAGGCTTTCTTT.

In this sample, this clonotype turned up many times. This sequence joins TRBV28 and TRBJ2-7; 9 nucleotides align to TRBD2. The V gene end was trimmed by 5 bases and the J gene end by 0 bases; junction bases not matched to a gene: 5. Germline CDR1 and CDR2: MDHEN and SYDVKM. There are 15 residues in the CDR3. The CDR3 spells CASSVAGESSYEQYF. CDR3 DNA sequence: TGTGCCAGCAGTGTAGCGGGAGAGAGCTCCTACGAGCAGTACTTC.